This paragraph reports one T cell receptor beta chain. Its specific antigen is unknown. No base quality values were provided; no much bigger clone lies one nucleotide off. This sample was taken from a study of technical replicates of blood from several donors (dated by TCRdb to about 2017). Library preparation was by the immunoSEQ multiplex PCR assay. The clones in this table, taken by TCRdb from immuneACCESS, are in-frame only. Not every clone is retained; where verified, under half of the shortfall comes from an unresolved V gene, and the cause of the rest is unknown. The sample table lists around 70,000 clones, 90% to 95% of them with a count of one. Of the sample, about 0.4% falls within the top ten clones. The trim is 3 bases for V and 8 bases for J, with a gap of 16 bases between the germline ends. From its cysteine to its phenylalanine, the CDR3 spans 14 amino acids. Only CDR3 DNA is held: 42 bases, read in frame from base 1. CDR1 LNHDA and CDR2 SQIVND are derived from the germline V gene (reference sequence).

The material sequenced was T cells isolated from PBMCs. The receptor's source is a human donor in good health. This sequence uses TRBV19 and TRBJ1-1; TRBD1 is a weak D gene call, 6 bases matching. The nucleotide sequence is given as TGTGCCAGTAGTATTTCGACAGGACTTTTGGAAGCTTTCTTT. It translates as CASSISTGLLEAFF.